Listed below are T cell receptor beta chains from one sample, sequenced in a study of T cell responses to AZD1222 COVID-19 vaccine. TCRdb keeps only in-frame clones here, not all; method: immunoSEQ multiplex PCR. The table includes 150,000 or so clones, more than 85% detected once. The sequenced sample was peripheral blood, obtained on day 0 of AZD1222 vaccination. These receptors were obtained from an adult in good health. The CDR3 runs from the conserved cysteine through the conserved F or W. D genes are given only for firm matches. Rows give clone size only sometimes, using once, few, many, or a class for an expanded clone.

j_gene: TRBJ2-7; d_gene: NA; v_gene: TRBV28; abundance: NA; CDR3nt: TGTGCCAGCACCTGGACCGTGGCCTCCTACGAGCAGTACTTC; CDR3aa: CASTWTVASYEQYF
j_gene: TRBJ1-2; d_gene: NA; v_gene: TRBV14; abundance: NA; CDR3nt: TGTGCCAGCAGCCTGGGCGGGTATGGCTACACCTTC; CDR3aa: CASSLGGYGYTF
j_gene: TRBJ1-1; d_gene: TRBD1; v_gene: TRBV15; abundance: NA; CDR3nt: TGTGCCACCAGCAGAGATCGGGCAGGGGGCACTGAAGCTTTCTTT; CDR3aa: CATSRDRAGGTEAFF
j_gene: TRBJ1-3; d_gene: NA; v_gene: TRBV11-2; abundance: NA; CDR3nt: TGTGCCAGCAGCTTAGAAGGACCATCGACAGGAAACACCATATATTTT; CDR3aa: CASSLEGPSTGNTIYF
j_gene: TRBJ1-2; d_gene: NA; v_gene: TRBV3-1/TRBV3-2; abundance: NA; CDR3nt: TGTGCCAGCAGCCAAGGGGGGGGGAATAACTATGGCTACACCTTC; CDR3aa: CASSQGGGNNYGYTF
j_gene: TRBJ2-3; d_gene: TRBD2; v_gene: TRBV18; abundance: NA; CDR3nt: TGTGCCAGCTCACCTATTGCGGGAGGCACAGATACGCAGTATTTT; CDR3aa: CASSPIAGGTDTQYF
j_gene: TRBJ1-4; d_gene: NA; v_gene: TRBV20-1; abundance: NA; CDR3nt: TGCAGTGCAGGGACTAATGAAAAACTGTTTTTT; CDR3aa: CSAGTNEKLFF
j_gene: TRBJ2-2; d_gene: NA; v_gene: TRBV5-1; abundance: once; CDR3nt: TGCGCCAGCAGCCAAGGGGCTGAAAACGGGGAGCTGTTTTTT; CDR3aa: CASSQGAENGELFF
j_gene: TRBJ2-1; d_gene: NA; v_gene: TRBV6-5; abundance: NA; CDR3nt: TGTGCCAGCAGTTACTCGAAGGGCAGACATGGGGGTGAGCAGTTCTTC; CDR3aa: CASSYSKGRHGGEQFF
j_gene: TRBJ2-7; d_gene: TRBD1; v_gene: TRBV5-1; abundance: NA; CDR3nt: TGCGCCAGCAGCTTGGGACAGGGCCCCTACGAGCAGTACTTC; CDR3aa: CASSLGQGPYEQYF
j_gene: TRBJ2-2; d_gene: NA; v_gene: TRBV18; abundance: NA; CDR3nt: TGTGCCAGCTCACCTGAACGGAACACCGGGGAGCTGTTTTTT; CDR3aa: CASSPERNTGELFF
j_gene: TRBJ2-7; d_gene: NA; v_gene: TRBV7-2; abundance: NA; CDR3nt: TGTGCCAGCAGCCCCCATTCCTTATACGAGCAGTACTTC; CDR3aa: CASSPHSLYEQYF
j_gene: TRBJ2-1; d_gene: NA; v_gene: TRBV9; abundance: NA; CDR3nt: TGTGCCAGCAGCCCTATACTTCGTAGCTCCTACAATGAGCAGTTCTTC; CDR3aa: CASSPILRSSYNEQFF
j_gene: TRBJ1-5; d_gene: TRBD1; v_gene: TRBV30; abundance: NA; CDR3nt: TGTGCCTGGAAGGCCGGGACAGGGGAAAGAGGGGGCAATCAGCCCCAGCATTTT; CDR3aa: CAWKAGTGERGGNQPQHF
j_gene: TRBJ1-5; d_gene: NA; v_gene: TRBV3-1/TRBV3-2; abundance: NA; CDR3nt: TGTGCCAGCAGCCTAGACGGGAGCAATCAGCCCCAGCATTTT; CDR3aa: CASSLDGSNQPQHF
j_gene: TRBJ2-1; d_gene: TRBD2; v_gene: TRBV7-3; abundance: once; CDR3nt: TGTGCCAGCAGCCCGAGCCTAGCGGGGCGATACAATGAGCAGTTCTTC; CDR3aa: CASSPSLAGRYNEQFF
j_gene: TRBJ2-7; d_gene: NA; v_gene: TRBV3-1/TRBV3-2; abundance: once; CDR3nt: TGTGCCAGCAGCCAAGATTTAAACGAGCAGTACTTC; CDR3aa: CASSQDLNEQYF
j_gene: TRBJ2-6; d_gene: NA; v_gene: TRBV18; abundance: NA; CDR3nt: TGTGCCAGCTCGTCAACTCCCGGGTCCCCTGGGGCCAACGTCCTGACTTTC; CDR3aa: CASSSTPGSPGANVLTF
j_gene: TRBJ1-1; d_gene: TRBD1; v_gene: TRBV11-3; abundance: NA; CDR3nt: TGTGCCAGCAGTTCGGGACAGGAGAACACTGAAGCTTTCTTT; CDR3aa: CASSSGQENTEAFF
j_gene: TRBJ1-2; d_gene: NA; v_gene: TRBV5-8; abundance: NA; CDR3nt: TGTGCCAGCAGCTTGGCCTACAGAGCTAACTATGGCTACACCTTC; CDR3aa: CASSLAYRANYGYTF
j_gene: TRBJ2-1; d_gene: TRBD2; v_gene: TRBV5-4; abundance: NA; CDR3nt: TGTGCCAGCAGGTCCCCGGGACTAGCTAGGAATGAGCAGTTCTTC; CDR3aa: CASRSPGLARNEQFF
j_gene: TRBJ2-2; d_gene: TRBD1; v_gene: TRBV2; abundance: once; CDR3nt: TGTGCCAGCAGGAGACAGGGATGGGGCGGGGAGCTGTTTTTT; CDR3aa: CASRRQGWGGELFF
j_gene: TRBJ1-5; d_gene: NA; v_gene: TRBV6-5; abundance: NA; CDR3nt: TGTGCCAGCAGCCGGACAGCTAGCAATCAGCCCCAGCATTTT; CDR3aa: CASSRTASNQPQHF
j_gene: TRBJ1-2; d_gene: NA; v_gene: TRBV6-5; abundance: few; CDR3nt: TGTGCCAGCAGTTACGCGGCTGCATACTATGGCTACACCTTC; CDR3aa: CASSYAAAYYGYTF
j_gene: TRBJ2-7; d_gene: TRBD1; v_gene: TRBV3-1/TRBV3-2; abundance: NA; CDR3nt: TGTGCCAGCACAAGACAGGGGGCCTACGAGCAGTACTTC; CDR3aa: CASTRQGAYEQYF
j_gene: TRBJ2-7; d_gene: NA; v_gene: TRBV30; abundance: NA; CDR3nt: TGTGCCTGGATGGGGGGGACAGAGGACAGAGGTGACAAGTACGAGCAGTACTTC; CDR3aa: CAWMGGTEDRGDKYEQYF
j_gene: TRBJ1-6; d_gene: NA; v_gene: TRBV3-1/TRBV3-2; abundance: once; CDR3nt: TGTGCCAGCAGCCGTCGCCGGGGGGATAATTCACCCCTCCACTTT; CDR3aa: CASSRRRGDNSPLHF
j_gene: TRBJ1-6; d_gene: NA; v_gene: TRBV30; abundance: few; CDR3nt: TGTGCCTGGGGCTTGGGGTCCCTGGGGCCCTATAATTCACCCCTCCACTTT; CDR3aa: CAWGLGSLGPYNSPLHF
j_gene: TRBJ1-2; d_gene: NA; v_gene: TRBV12-3/TRBV12-4; abundance: NA; CDR3nt: TGTGCCAGCAGTCAATCTATTACCTATGGCTACACCTTC; CDR3aa: CASSQSITYGYTF
j_gene: TRBJ1-1; d_gene: NA; v_gene: TRBV30; abundance: NA; CDR3nt: TGTGCCTGGAGTGTAGCCCCCACTGAAGCTTTCTTT; CDR3aa: CAWSVAPTEAFF
j_gene: TRBJ2-3; d_gene: TRBD2; v_gene: TRBV28; abundance: once; CDR3nt: TGTGCCAGCAGGGGGGGGGTCCTCACAGATACGCAGTATTTT; CDR3aa: CASRGGVLTDTQYF
j_gene: TRBJ2-3; d_gene: TRBD2; v_gene: TRBV5-4; abundance: once; CDR3nt: TGTGCCAGCAGCTTGGACCCGGGACTAGCGGGAGGAGATACGCAGTATTTT; CDR3aa: CASSLDPGLAGGDTQYF
j_gene: TRBJ2-7; d_gene: NA; v_gene: TRBV7-2; abundance: NA; CDR3nt: TGTGCCAGCAGCTTATCAAGCGGCCCCTACGAGCAGTACTTC; CDR3aa: CASSLSSGPYEQYF
j_gene: TRBJ2-1; d_gene: TRBD2; v_gene: TRBV12-3/TRBV12-4; abundance: NA; CDR3nt: TGTGCCAGCAGGGCTAGCGGTTACAATGAGCAGTTCTTC; CDR3aa: CASRASGYNEQFF
j_gene: TRBJ2-1; d_gene: NA; v_gene: TRBV5-1; abundance: NA; CDR3nt: TGCGCCAGCAGCTTGGGTTCCTTGACCGGTTTTGGGGGAAATGAGCAGTTCTTC; CDR3aa: CASSLGSLTGFGGNEQFF
j_gene: TRBJ1-1; d_gene: NA; v_gene: TRBV27; abundance: NA; CDR3nt: TGTGCCAGCAGTCCGAATCGGGGGGGTGAAGCTTTCTTT; CDR3aa: CASSPNRGGEAFF
j_gene: TRBJ1-6; d_gene: NA; v_gene: TRBV6-4; abundance: NA; CDR3nt: TGTGCCAGCAGTCCAGGGACACCCCTCCACTTT; CDR3aa: CASSPGTPLHF
j_gene: TRBJ2-1; d_gene: TRBD2; v_gene: TRBV4-2; abundance: NA; CDR3nt: TGTGCCAGCAGCGTCCCCGGGACTAGCAATGAGCAGTTCTTC; CDR3aa: CASSVPGTSNEQFF
j_gene: TRBJ2-7; d_gene: NA; v_gene: TRBV5-6; abundance: NA; CDR3nt: TGTGCCAGCAGCTTGGGGGGGCTACACTACGAGCAGTACTTC; CDR3aa: CASSLGGLHYEQYF
j_gene: TRBJ2-3; d_gene: TRBD2; v_gene: TRBV11-2; abundance: NA; CDR3nt: TGTGCCAGCAGCCCCAGACTAGCGGAGACCACAGATACGCAGTATTTT; CDR3aa: CASSPRLAETTDTQYF
j_gene: TRBJ2-1; d_gene: NA; v_gene: TRBV30; abundance: NA; CDR3nt: TGTGCCTGGAGGACGGGATTTTACAATGAGCAGTTCTTC; CDR3aa: CAWRTGFYNEQFF
j_gene: TRBJ2-1; d_gene: NA; v_gene: TRBV7-3; abundance: NA; CDR3nt: TGTGCCAGCAGTACGGGAAGATACAATGAGCAGTTCTTC; CDR3aa: CASSTGRYNEQFF
j_gene: TRBJ2-7; d_gene: NA; v_gene: TRBV10-2; abundance: NA; CDR3nt: TGCGCCAGCAGTGCCTTTACAGGGACCCCCTACGAGCAGTACTTC; CDR3aa: CASSAFTGTPYEQYF
j_gene: TRBJ1-1; d_gene: TRBD1; v_gene: TRBV5-6; abundance: NA; CDR3nt: TGTGCCAGCAGCTTGGCCGGGACAGGGTGGGACACTGAAGCTTTCTTT; CDR3aa: CASSLAGTGWDTEAFF
j_gene: TRBJ2-3; d_gene: TRBD1; v_gene: TRBV9; abundance: NA; CDR3nt: TGTGCCAGCAGTCCCGGGACAGGGTCTACGCAGTATTTT; CDR3aa: CASSPGTGSTQYF
j_gene: TRBJ1-3; d_gene: NA; v_gene: TRBV5-1; abundance: NA; CDR3nt: TGCGCCAGCAGCTTGGCACCTGGAAACACCATATATTTT; CDR3aa: CASSLAPGNTIYF
j_gene: TRBJ2-5; d_gene: NA; v_gene: TRBV5-4; abundance: NA; CDR3nt: TGTGCCAGCACCCCTTCCACAGGGGCGGGGGAGACCCAGTACTTC; CDR3aa: CASTPSTGAGETQYF
j_gene: TRBJ1-6; d_gene: NA; v_gene: TRBV4-3; abundance: NA; CDR3nt: TGCGCCAGCAGCCAAGAGATGAGGGATGGTTCACCCCTCCACTTT; CDR3aa: CASSQEMRDGSPLHF
j_gene: TRBJ2-7; d_gene: NA; v_gene: TRBV3-1/TRBV3-2; abundance: NA; CDR3nt: TGTGCCAGCAGCCGCTCCTACGAGCAGTACTTC; CDR3aa: CASSRSYEQYF
j_gene: TRBJ2-5; d_gene: TRBD2; v_gene: TRBV7-2; abundance: NA; CDR3nt: TGTGCCAGCAGCCCCTTCGGGGGGGCCGGGACCCAGTACTTC; CDR3aa: CASSPFGGAGTQYF